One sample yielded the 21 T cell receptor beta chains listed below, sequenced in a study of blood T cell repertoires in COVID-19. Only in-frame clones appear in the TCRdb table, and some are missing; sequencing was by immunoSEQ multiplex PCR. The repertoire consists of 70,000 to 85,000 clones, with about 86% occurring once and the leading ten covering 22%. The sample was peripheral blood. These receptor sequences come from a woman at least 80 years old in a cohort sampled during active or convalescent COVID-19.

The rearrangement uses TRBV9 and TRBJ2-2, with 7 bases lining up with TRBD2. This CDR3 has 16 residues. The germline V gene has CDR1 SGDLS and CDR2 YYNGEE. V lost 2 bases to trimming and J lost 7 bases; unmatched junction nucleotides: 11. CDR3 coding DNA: TGTGCCAGCAGCGTCGGGCTAGCGGAGCCCGGCGGGGAGCTGTTTTTT. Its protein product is CASSVGLAEPGGELFF. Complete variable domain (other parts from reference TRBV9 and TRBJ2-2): DSGVTQTPKHLITATGQRVTLRCSPRSGDLSVYWYQQSLDQGLQFLIQYYNGEERAKGNILERFSAQQFPDLHSELNLSSLELGDSALYFCASSVGLAEPGGELFFGEGSRLTVL.

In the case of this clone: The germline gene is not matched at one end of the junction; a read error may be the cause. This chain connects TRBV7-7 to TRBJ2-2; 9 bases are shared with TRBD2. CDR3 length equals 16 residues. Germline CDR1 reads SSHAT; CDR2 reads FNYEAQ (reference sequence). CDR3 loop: CASSPSGGTSVGELFF. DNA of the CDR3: TGTGCTAGCAGCCCCAGCGGGGGGACTAGTGTCGGGGAGCTGTTTTTT. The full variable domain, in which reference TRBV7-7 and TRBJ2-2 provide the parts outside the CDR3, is GAGVSQSPRYKVTKRGQDVTLRCDPISSHATLYWYQQALGQGPEFLTYFNYEAQPDKSGLPSDRFSAERPEGSISTLTIQRTEQRDSAMYRCASSPSGGTSVGELFFGEGSRLTVL.

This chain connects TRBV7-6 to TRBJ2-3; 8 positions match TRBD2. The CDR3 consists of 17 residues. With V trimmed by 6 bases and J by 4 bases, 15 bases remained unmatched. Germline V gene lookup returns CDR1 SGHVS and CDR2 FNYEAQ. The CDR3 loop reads CASSPFPREAVADTQYF. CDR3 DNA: TGTGCCAGCAGTCCCTTCCCGCGGGAGGCCGTGGCAGATACGCAGTATTTT. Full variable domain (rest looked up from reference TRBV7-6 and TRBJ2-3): GAGVSQSPRYKVTKRGQDVALRCDPISGHVSLYWYRQALGQGPEFLTYFNYEAQQDKSGLPNDRFSAERPEGSISTLTIQRTEQRDSAMYRCASSPFPREAVADTQYFGPGTRLTVL.

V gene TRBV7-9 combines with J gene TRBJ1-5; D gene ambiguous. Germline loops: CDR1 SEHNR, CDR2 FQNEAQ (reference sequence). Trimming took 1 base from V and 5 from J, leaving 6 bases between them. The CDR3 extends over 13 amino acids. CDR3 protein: CASSLDIDQPQHF. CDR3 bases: TGTGCCAGCAGCTTAGACATTGATCAGCCCCAGCATTTT.

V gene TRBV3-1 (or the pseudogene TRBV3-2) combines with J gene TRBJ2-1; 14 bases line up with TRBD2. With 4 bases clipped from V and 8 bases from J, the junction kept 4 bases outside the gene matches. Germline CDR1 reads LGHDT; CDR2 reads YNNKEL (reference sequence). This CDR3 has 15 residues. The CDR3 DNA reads TGTGCCAGCAGCCCGGGACTAGCGGGAGCTTATGAGCAGTTCTTC. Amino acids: CASSPGLAGAYEQFF.

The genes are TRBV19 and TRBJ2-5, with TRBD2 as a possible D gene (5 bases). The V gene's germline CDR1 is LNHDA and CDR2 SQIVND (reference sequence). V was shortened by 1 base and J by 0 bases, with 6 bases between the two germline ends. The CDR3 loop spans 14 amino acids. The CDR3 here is CASSIGGNQETQYF. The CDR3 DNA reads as TGTGCCAGTAGTATAGGAGGGAACCAAGAGACCCAGTACTTC. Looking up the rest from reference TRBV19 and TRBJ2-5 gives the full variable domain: DGGITQSPKYLFRKEGQNVTLSCEQNLNHDAMYWYRQDPGQGLRLIYYSQIVNDFQKGDIAEGYSVSREKKESFPLTVTSAQKNPTAFYLCASSIGGNQETQYFGPGTRLLVL.

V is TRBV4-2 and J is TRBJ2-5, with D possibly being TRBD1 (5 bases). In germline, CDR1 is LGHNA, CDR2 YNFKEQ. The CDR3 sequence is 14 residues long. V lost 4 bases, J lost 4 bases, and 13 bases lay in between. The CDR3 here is CASSPMGQGETQYF. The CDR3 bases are TGTGCCAGCAGCCCTATGGGCCAGGGAGAGACCCAGTACTTC.

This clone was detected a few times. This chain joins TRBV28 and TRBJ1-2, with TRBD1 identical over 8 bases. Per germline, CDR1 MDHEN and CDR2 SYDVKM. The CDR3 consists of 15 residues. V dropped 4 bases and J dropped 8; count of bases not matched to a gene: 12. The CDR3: CASSSAPAGGKGYTF. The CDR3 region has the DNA TGTGCCAGCAGTTCCGCCCCGGCAGGGGGCAAAGGCTACACCTTC.

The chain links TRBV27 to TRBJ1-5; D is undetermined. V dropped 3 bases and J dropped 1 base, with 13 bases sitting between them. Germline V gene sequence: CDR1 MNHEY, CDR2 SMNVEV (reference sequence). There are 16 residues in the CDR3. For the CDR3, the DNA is TGTGCCAGCAGTTTGTCTTCCAGGATGAGCAATCAGCCCCAGCATTTT. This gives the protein CASSLSSRMSNQPQHF.

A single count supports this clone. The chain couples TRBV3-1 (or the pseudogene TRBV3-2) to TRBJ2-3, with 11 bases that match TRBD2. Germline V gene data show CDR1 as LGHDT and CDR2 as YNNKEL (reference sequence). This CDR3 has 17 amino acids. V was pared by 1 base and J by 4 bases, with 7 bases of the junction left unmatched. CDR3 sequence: CASSQVETSGASDTQYF. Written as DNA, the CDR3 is TGTGCCAGCAGCCAAGTGGAGACTAGCGGGGCCTCAGATACGCAGTATTTT.

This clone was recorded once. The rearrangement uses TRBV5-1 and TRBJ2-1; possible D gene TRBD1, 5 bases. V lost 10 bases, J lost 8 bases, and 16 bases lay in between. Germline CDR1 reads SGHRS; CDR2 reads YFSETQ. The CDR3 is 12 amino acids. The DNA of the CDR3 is TGCGCCTCCCGGCAGGGTCTCCATGAGCAGTTCTTC. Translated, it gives CASRQGLHEQFF.

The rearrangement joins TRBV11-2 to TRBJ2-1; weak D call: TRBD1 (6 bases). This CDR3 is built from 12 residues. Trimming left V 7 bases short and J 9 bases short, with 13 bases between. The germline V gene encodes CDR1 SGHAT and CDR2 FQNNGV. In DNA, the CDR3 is TGTGCCAGCACCATGGGGGCCGGTGAGCAGTTCTTC. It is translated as CASTMGAGEQFF.

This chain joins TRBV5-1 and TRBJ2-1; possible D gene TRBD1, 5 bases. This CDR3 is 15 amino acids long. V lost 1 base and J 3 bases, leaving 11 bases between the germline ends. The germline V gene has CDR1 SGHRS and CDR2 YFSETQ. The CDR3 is CASSLWTKDYNEQFF. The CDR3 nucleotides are TGCGCCAGCAGCTTGTGGACAAAGGACTACAATGAGCAGTTCTTC.

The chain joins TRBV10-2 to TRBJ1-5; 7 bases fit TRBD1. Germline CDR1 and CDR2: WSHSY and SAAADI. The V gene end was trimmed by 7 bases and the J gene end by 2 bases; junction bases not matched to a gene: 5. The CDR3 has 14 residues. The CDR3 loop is CASTEGAGNQPQHF. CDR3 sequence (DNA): TGCGCCAGCACGGAGGGGGCGGGCAATCAGCCCCAGCATTTT.

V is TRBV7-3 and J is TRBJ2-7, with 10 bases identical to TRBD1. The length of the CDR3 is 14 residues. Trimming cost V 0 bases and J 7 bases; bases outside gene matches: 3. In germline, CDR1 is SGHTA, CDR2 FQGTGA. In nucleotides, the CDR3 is TGTGCCAGCAGCTTAACCGGGACAGGGGTAGAGCAGTACTTC. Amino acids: CASSLTGTGVEQYF.

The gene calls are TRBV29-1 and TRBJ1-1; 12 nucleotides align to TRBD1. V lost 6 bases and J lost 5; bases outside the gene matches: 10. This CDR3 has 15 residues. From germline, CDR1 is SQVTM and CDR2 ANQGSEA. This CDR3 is CSVRGTGGKETEAFF. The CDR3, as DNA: TGCAGCGTCCGCGGGACAGGGGGCAAGGAAACTGAAGCTTTCTTT.

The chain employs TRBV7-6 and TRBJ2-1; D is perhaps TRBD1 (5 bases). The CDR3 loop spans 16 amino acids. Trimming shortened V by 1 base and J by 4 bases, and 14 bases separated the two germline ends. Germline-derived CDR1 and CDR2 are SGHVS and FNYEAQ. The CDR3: CASSLGVDTPYNEQFF. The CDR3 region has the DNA TGTGCCAGCAGCTTAGGGGTGGACACGCCATACAATGAGCAGTTCTTC.

CDR3 nucleotides: TGTGCCACCAGCAGAGTCTTCAAGGGCGCGGGTGAGACCCAGTACTTC. This sequence encodes CATSRVFKGAGETQYF. This sequence joins TRBV15 and TRBJ2-5; perhaps TRBD2 as D (5 bases). The CDR3 is made up of 16 amino acids. V gave up 1 base and J gave up 5 bases, with 17 bases separating them. The V gene's germline CDR1 is LNHNV and CDR2 YYDKDF (reference sequence).

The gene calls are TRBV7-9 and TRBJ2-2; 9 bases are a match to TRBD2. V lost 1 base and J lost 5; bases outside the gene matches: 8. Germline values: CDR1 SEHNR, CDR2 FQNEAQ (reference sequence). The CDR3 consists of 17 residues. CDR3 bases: TGTGCCAGCAGCTTAGGTTACGCGGGAGGGCTGACCGGGGAGCTGTTTTTT. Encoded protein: CASSLGYAGGLTGELFF.

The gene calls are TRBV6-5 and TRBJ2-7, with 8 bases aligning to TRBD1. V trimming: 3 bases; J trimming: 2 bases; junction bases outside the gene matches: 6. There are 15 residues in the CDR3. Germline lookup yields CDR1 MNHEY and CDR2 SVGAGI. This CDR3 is CASSYVGDRPYEQYF. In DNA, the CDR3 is TGTGCCAGCAGTTATGTAGGGGACAGGCCCTACGAGCAGTACTTC.

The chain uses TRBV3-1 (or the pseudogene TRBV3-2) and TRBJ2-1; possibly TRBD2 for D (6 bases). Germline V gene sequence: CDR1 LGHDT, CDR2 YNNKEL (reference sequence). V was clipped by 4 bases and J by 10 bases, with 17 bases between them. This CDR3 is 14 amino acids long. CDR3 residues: CASSPYLGGKEQFF. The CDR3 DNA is TGTGCCAGCAGCCCCTACTTGGGCGGGAAAGAGCAGTTCTTC.